The TCR beta chain described here comes from a study of tumor-infiltrating lymphocytes in localized non-small cell lung cancer. Study-level information: Each patient gave resected tumor and non-adjacent uninvolved lung tissue. Study observations and caveats: T-cell fraction did not differ between immunotypes IM1 and IM2.

The CDR3 is made up of 13 amino acids. Germline loops: CDR1 LNHDA, CDR2 SQIVND (reference sequence). TCRdb keeps only in-frame clones here, not all; method: immunoSEQ multiplex PCR. The sample lists some 3,600 clones; around 50% were seen once. About this clone itself: Its antigen remains unknown. The junction differs from germline at one of its ends, possibly a read error.

The sample taken for sequencing was uninvolved lung tissue not adjacent to the tumor. The V gene is TRBV19, the J gene TRBJ2-7; D is unresolved. The clonotype originates from a human donor with non-small cell lung cancer. The CDR3 is CASFGGFSDEQYF. The CDR3 DNA reads as TGTGCCAGTTTTGGTGGGTTCTCCGACGAGCAGTACTTC.